This TCR beta chain is drawn from a study of OX40 agonist ivuxolimab in advanced cancers. In the study overall: The group had a mean age of roughly 65 years, ranged from roughly 23 to 85, and was 80% to 90% male.

Clones were read by immunoSEQ multiplex PCR, and TCRdb kept only the in-frame ones, dropping some. The top ten hold more than 9% of the sample, which has 25,000 or so clones, 75% to 90% seen once. General study results and limits: More expanded clones were seen, on average, in CD8+ T cells than in CD4+. Clonal expansion from baseline to week 6 occurred in both CD4+ and CD8+ T cells.

As regards this clone: Its target is not known.

The sequence derives from an adult with an advanced solid tumor such as melanoma, head and neck, liver or kidney cancer. The sequencing used CD4+ or CD8+ T cells sorted from blood, collected in a trial of the OX40 agonist ivuxolimab.

The CDR3 loop reads CSVVPPRSSYEQYF. CDR3 in DNA: TGCAGCGTTGTCCCCCCGAGGAGCTCCTACGAGCAGTACTTC. The V and J genes are TRBV29-1 and TRBJ2-7; D is unresolved. The germline V gene encodes CDR1 SQVTM and CDR2 ANQGSEA. This CDR3 comprises 14 residues. V lost 4 bases and J lost 0, with 13 bases in between.